The 23 T cell receptor beta chains presented below share a single source sample, sequenced in a study of OX40 agonist ivuxolimab in advanced cancers. Library generation was performed with the immunoSEQ multiplex PCR assay. TCRdb's version of the immuneACCESS table is confined to in-frame rearrangements and falls short of the full clone set. An unresolved V gene accounts for under half of the shortfall where checked; the remainder is of unknown origin. Recorded for this sample are about 91,000 clones; 75% to 90% of them occurred a single time. The top ten clones comprise around 0.2% of the sample. The sequences come from CD4+ or CD8+ T cells sorted from blood, collected in a trial of the OX40 agonist ivuxolimab. Source of these receptors: an adult with an advanced solid tumor such as melanoma, head and neck, liver or kidney cancer.

The rearrangement links TRBV18 to TRBJ1-2; 11 bases map to TRBD1. After removal of 3 bases from V and 4 bases from J, the junction contained 4 bases not matched to a gene. This CDR3 contains 15 residues. The germline gives CDR1 KGHSH, CDR2 LQKENI. The CDR3 DNA follows: TGTGCCAGCTCACCCGGGACAGGGGGAACCTATGGCTACACCTTC. Its translation: CASSPGTGGTYGYTF.

The V gene is TRBV5-4, the J gene TRBJ2-2; D is perhaps TRBD2 (5 bases). Trimming cost V 3 bases and J 6 bases, with 15 bases left between them. CDR1 SGHNT and CDR2 YYREEE come from the germline V gene (reference sequence). The CDR3 contains 15 residues. The CDR3 here is CASSSYGVGAGELFF. CDR3 in DNA: TGTGCCAGCAGCTCTTACGGGGTGGGTGCCGGGGAGCTGTTTTTT.

The chain uses TRBV4-2 and TRBJ1-5; tentatively, D is TRBD1 (6 bases). The V end lost 2 bases, the J end lost 4 bases, and 12 bases lay between the germline ends. The CDR3 extends over 15 amino acids. Germline lookup yields CDR1 LGHNA and CDR2 YNFKEQ. CDR3 sequence reads: CASSQFTTGNQPQHF. The CDR3 DNA reads as TGTGCCAGCAGCCAATTTACGACAGGAAATCAGCCCCAGCATTTT.

V and J are TRBV5-1 and TRBJ1-1; no definite D call. The CDR3 consists of 13 residues. Germline V gene lookup returns CDR1 SGHRS and CDR2 YFSETQ. The V end was cut by 4 bases, the J end by 9 bases, with 16 bases between. In nucleotides, the CDR3 is TGCGCCAGCAGCCACGACGGGTCCCCTCAAGCTTTCTTT. Protein product: CASSHDGSPQAFF.

The chain couples TRBV25-1 to TRBJ2-5; TRBD1 is a possible D gene (6 bases). Germline assignment: CDR1 MGHDK and CDR2 SYGVNS. The ends were cut back, 4 bases at V and 4 bases at J, with 10 bases in the middle. CDR3 length: 13 amino acids. The CDR3 here is CASSVVGGETQYF. CDR3 nucleotides: TGTGCCAGCAGTGTGGTAGGGGGAGAGACCCAGTACTTC.

The chain links TRBV6-5 to TRBJ1-2, with 8 nucleotides matching TRBD1. V shed 6 bases, J shed 2 bases, and the junction held 2 bases outside the gene matches. CDR3 length: 13 residues. Germline CDR1 and CDR2: MNHEY and SVGAGI. This CDR3 reads CASRRQGNYGYTF. Here the CDR3 DNA reads TGTGCCAGCAGGCGACAGGGGAACTATGGCTACACCTTC.

This chain joins TRBV6-5 and TRBJ2-6; D assignment may be TRBD1 or TRBD2 (6 bases each). The CDR3 totals 15 residues. The germline gives CDR1 MNHEY, CDR2 SVGAGI. With 2 bases removed from V and 3 bases from J, the gap between germline ends came to 8 bases. The DNA of the CDR3 is TGTGCCAGCAGTTACGGGGGGCTTGGGGCCAACGTCCTGACTTTC. This sequence encodes CASSYGGLGANVLTF.

The chain has TRBV30 and TRBJ1-2; unclear D gene. V lost 1 base and J lost 1, with 10 bases in between. CDR3 length: 14 amino acids. Per the germline V gene, CDR1 is GTSNPN and CDR2 is SVGIG (reference sequence). This CDR3 reads CAWSAADYNYGYTF. The CDR3 DNA reads as TGTGCCTGGAGTGCCGCGGATTATAACTATGGCTACACCTTC.

The chain uses TRBV7-2 and TRBJ2-7, with D perhaps TRBD1 or TRBD2 (5 bases each). Trimming took off 3 bases at V and 1 base at J, with 13 bases between the two ends. The CDR3 sequence is 15 residues long. Germline V gene data show CDR1 as SGHTA and CDR2 as FQGNSA. The CDR3 nucleotides read TGTGCCAGCAGCTTCGGGGCGGATATTTCCTACGAGCAGTACGTC. This translates into CASSFGADISYEQYV.

The chain joins TRBV19 to TRBJ1-2; 9 bases map to TRBD1. The germline V gene has CDR1 LNHDA and CDR2 SQIVND (reference sequence). This CDR3 has 14 residues. The junction had 2 bases not matched to a gene; V was cut back by 3 bases and J by 3 bases. CDR3: CASSITGGDYGYTF. CDR3 DNA sequence: TGTGCCAGTAGTATCACAGGGGGCGACTATGGCTACACCTTC.

This chain uses TRBV5-8 with TRBJ2-7, with 9 bases lining up with TRBD2. CDR1 is SGHTS, CDR2 YDEGEE, per germline. Trimming took 0 bases from V and 5 from J; bases not matched to a gene: 9. The CDR3 sequence is 16 residues long. In DNA, the CDR3 is TGTGCCAGCAGCTTGGGGATAGCGGGAGTTCCCCACGAGCAGTACTTC. Protein: CASSLGIAGVPHEQYF. The full variable domain, rest sourced from reference TRBV5-8 and TRBJ2-7, is EAGVTQSPTHLIKTRGQQATLRCSPISGHTSVYWYQQALGLGLQFLLWYDEGEERNRGNFPPRFSGRQFPNYSSELNVNALELEDSALYLCASSLGIAGVPHEQYFGPGTRLTVT.

The rearrangement links TRBV5-3 to TRBJ2-7, with D possibly matching TRBD1 (6 bases). TRBV5-3 is assigned to the ORF class and has an uncertain function. V lost 4 bases, J lost 3 bases, and 14 bases lay in between. This CDR3 has 14 amino acids. The CDR3 spells CARSPRTVYYEQYV. The CDR3 DNA sequence: TGTGCCAGAAGCCCGAGGACAGTCTACTACGAGCAGTACGTC.

This chain joins TRBV6-4 and TRBJ1-2; perhaps TRBD1 as D (5 bases). V lost 2 bases, J lost 6 bases, and 13 bases lay in between. Germline V CDR1 and CDR2: MRHNA, SNTAGT. This CDR3 contains 14 residues. The CDR3 DNA sequence: TGTGCCAGCAGTGACCCAGGGACGGGGAATGGCTACACCTTC. Translated: CASSDPGTGNGYTF.

The J gene is TRBJ2-5, the V gene TRBV5-4; D may be TRBD1 (6 bases). Trimming stripped 4 bases from V and 8 bases from J, with 15 bases between. The CDR3 has 13 residues. Germline V gene lookup returns CDR1 SGHNT and CDR2 YYREEE (reference sequence). The chain's CDR3 is CASSVQGLETQYF. Here the CDR3 DNA reads TGTGCCAGCAGCGTACAGGGTCTGGAAACCCAGTACTTC.

J is TRBJ1-6 and V is TRBV7-9; TRBD1 might be the D (5 bases). The ends were cut back, 1 base at V and 13 bases at J, with 5 bases in the middle. The CDR3 loop spans 11 amino acids. Germline-derived CDR1 and CDR2 are SEHNR and FQNEAQ (reference sequence). CDR3 sequence (DNA): TGTGCCAGCAGCTTAGGGGGGCCCCTCCACTTT. As protein: CASSLGGPLHF.

Of note for this clone: At one end, the junction sequence differs from germline, possibly due to a read error. Other DNA sequences in this sample translate to the same CDR3. The genes are TRBV5-6 and TRBJ1-4; the D is unclear. The V gene's germline CDR1 is SGHDT and CDR2 YYEEEE. This CDR3 has 17 amino acids. The CDR3 protein is CASSLAVRRYGDEKLFF. CDR3 bases: TGTGCCAGTAGCTTGGCGGTTAGGCGGTACGGGGATGAAAAACTGTTTTTT.

This chain joins TRBV5-1 and TRBJ2-1; D remains ambiguous. V lost 2 bases, J lost 7 bases, and 4 bases lay in between. The V gene's germline CDR1 is SGHRS and CDR2 YFSETQ. This CDR3 contains 11 residues. This chain's CDR3 is CASSFENEQFF. The CDR3 DNA follows: TGCGCCAGCAGCTTTGAGAATGAGCAGTTCTTC.

The rearrangement joins TRBV4-2 to TRBJ2-2; 8 nucleotides line up with TRBD2. Germline values: CDR1 LGHNA, CDR2 YNFKEQ. CDR3 size: 15 residues. The V gene end was trimmed by 0 bases and the J gene end by 7 bases; junction bases not matched to a gene: 4. The CDR3 reads CASSQDGLAGGELFF. The CDR3 bases are TGTGCCAGCAGCCAAGACGGCCTAGCGGGCGGGGAGCTGTTTTTT.

The J gene is TRBJ2-1, the V gene TRBV11-2, with D unclear. Trimming left V 5 bases short and J 13 bases short, with 9 bases between. Germline V gene data show CDR1 as SGHAT and CDR2 as FQNNGV. The CDR3 spans 10 residues. The DNA of the CDR3 is TGTGCCAGCAGCCGCACAAATCAGTTCTTC. This encodes CASSRTNQFF.

The CDR3 nucleotides are TGCGCCAGCAGTGACTTGCCGGGCAGGGTCAACACCATATATTTT. Translation: CASSDLPGRVNTIYF. The chain combines TRBV10-2 with TRBJ1-3; D perhaps matches TRBD1 (5 bases). This CDR3 contains 15 residues. CDR1 WSHSY and CDR2 SAAADI come from the germline V gene. V was clipped by 3 bases and J by 7 bases, with 16 bases between them.

The chain couples TRBV10-3 to TRBJ1-2, with 8 nucleotides matching TRBD1. There are 12 residues in the CDR3. Losses at the gene ends were 6 bases for V and 6 bases for J; bases not matched to a gene: 3. The germline V gene encodes CDR1 ENHRY and CDR2 SYGVKD. The CDR3 nucleotides are TGTGCCATCAGCGGACAGGGCGATGGCTACACCTTC. Amino acid sequence: CAISGQGDGYTF.

This rearrangement joins TRBV5-1 to TRBJ2-2; 8 bases map to TRBD2. The junction had 5 bases not matched to a gene; V was cut back by 0 bases and J by 7 bases. Germline lookup yields CDR1 SGHRS and CDR2 YFSETQ. The CDR3 contains 15 residues. CDR3 region: CASSLVTSGGGELFF. The CDR3 DNA sequence: TGCGCCAGCAGCTTGGTAACGAGCGGGGGCGGGGAGCTGTTTTTT.

This sequence joins TRBV7-2 and TRBJ2-2, with 9 nucleotides matching TRBD2. Germline V gene sequence: CDR1 SGHTA, CDR2 FQGNSA. The CDR3 contains 17 residues. The V gene end was trimmed by 4 bases and the J gene end by 6 bases; junction bases not matched to a gene: 12. The CDR3 here is CASSSSLIAGAAGELFF. The CDR3 region has the DNA TGTGCCAGCAGCTCCTCCTTAATAGCGGGAGCGGCCGGGGAGCTGTTTTTT.